The 21 T cell receptor beta chains presented below share a single source sample, sequenced in a study of Ad26.COV2.S vaccination and SARS-CoV-2 variants (dated by TCRdb to 2020 to 2023). The library was prepared using the immunoSEQ multiplex PCR assay. TCRdb carries this immuneACCESS record with in-frame sequences only. Its versions omit some clonotypes, under half of them owing to an unresolved V gene in the studies checked, with the rest unexplained. The sample table holds over 350,000 clones, of which about 88% were seen once. The leading ten clones occupy approximately 3.7% of the sample. The meaning of the sample's treatment or condition label: over 15 received Ad26.COV2.S at low or high dose, single or two shots; five or six received placebo; per-sample allocation not given. For vaccine and placebo recipients, repertoires were sequenced using samples collected on day 63 after the first injection.

The sample in question was peripheral blood, obtained in a trial of Ad26.COV2.S vaccine versus placebo. These receptors were obtained from a person aged 18-65 years who received the Ad26.COV2.S COVID-19 vaccine or a placebo.

The gene calls are TRBV6-1 and TRBJ2-3; D is perhaps TRBD1 (5 bases). CDR1 is MNHNS, CDR2 SASEGT, per germline. There are 14 residues in the CDR3. Trimming shortened V by 3 bases and J by 6 bases, and 13 bases separated the two germline ends. CDR3 region: CASSDHPGPDTQYF. The CDR3 DNA is TGTGCCAGCAGTGACCACCCAGGGCCCGATACGCAGTATTTT.

The chain joins TRBV10-3 to TRBJ1-2, with TRBD1 matching 9 bases. V dropped 6 bases and J dropped 4; count of bases not matched to a gene: 12. Looked up from germline, CDR1 is ENHRY and CDR2 is SYGVKD. The CDR3 length is 16 residues. CDR3 protein: CAIRIPGQGQSYGYTF. The CDR3 coding sequence is TGTGCCATCAGGATTCCGGGACAGGGTCAGAGCTATGGCTACACCTTC.

The rearrangement links TRBV18 to TRBJ2-1; 16 nucleotides match TRBD2. Germline V lookup: CDR1 KGHSH, CDR2 LQKENI. CDR3 length: 17 amino acids. The V and J ends lost 5 bases and 6 bases, in that order; junction bases with no gene match: 7. In DNA, the CDR3 is TGTGCCAGCTCATCCGGGACTAGCGGGGGGGCCAGCAATGAGCAGTTCTTC. Its translation: CASSSGTSGGASNEQFF. The full variable domain, its missing parts supplied by reference TRBV18 and TRBJ2-1, is NAGVMQNPRHLVRRRGQEARLRCSPMKGHSHVYWYRQLPEEGLKFMVYLQKENIIDESGMPKERFSAEFPKEGPSILRIQQVVRGDSAAYFCASSSGTSGGASNEQFFGPGTRLTVL.

The chain links TRBV13 to TRBJ1-6; TRBD1 aligns across 8 bases. The CDR3 is 16 amino acids. Trimming removed 4 bases from V and 7 bases from J; junction bases left unmatched: 9. Germline CDR1 reads PRHDT; CDR2 reads FYEKMQ (reference sequence). The CDR3 DNA is TGTGCCAGCAGCTCATATACCGGGACAGGAAATTCACCCCTCCACTTT. It yields the protein CASSSYTGTGNSPLHF.

This rearrangement joins TRBV19 to TRBJ1-1, with D hard to call. Trimming removed 7 bases from V and 1 base from J, with 7 bases in between. Germline CDR1 and CDR2: LNHDA and SQIVND (reference sequence). CDR3 length: 12 amino acids. The CDR3 DNA reads TGTGCCAGTACTGCCACGAACACTGAAGCTTTCTTT. Protein sequence: CASTATNTEAFF.

The chain is built from TRBV10-3 and TRBJ1-2; no definite D call. In germline, CDR1 is ENHRY, CDR2 SYGVKD. CDR3 length equals 13 residues. With 4 bases removed from V and 2 bases from J, the gap between germline ends came to 8 bases. The DNA for the CDR3 is TGTGCCATCAGTGGAGAGCAGAACTATGGCTACACCTTC. Translating gives CAISGEQNYGYTF.

This clone was seen more than once but under ten times. V usage is TRBV6-2 or TRBV6-3 and J usage is TRBJ2-7, with 7 bases that match TRBD2. Germline CDR1 reads MNHEY; CDR2 reads SVGEGT. The CDR3 contains 15 residues. The ends lost 6 bases at V and 2 bases at J; junction bases unmatched: 10. CDR3 coding DNA: TGTGCCAGCAGCGCTCCGGGGGGTGGAACCTACGAGCAGTACTTC. This gives the protein CASSAPGGGTYEQYF.

This clone was detected only once. For the CDR3, the DNA is TGTGCCAGCAGCCCCATGTATCGGACGGCGTTCTCTGGAAACACCATATATTTT. This sequence encodes CASSPMYRTAFSGNTIYF. V is TRBV7-8 and J is TRBJ1-3; the D is unclear. The CDR3 has 18 residues. The ends were cut back, 5 bases at V and 0 bases at J, with 20 bases in the middle. Germline V gene lookup returns CDR1 SGHVS and CDR2 FQNEAQ.

The rearrangement joins TRBV7-9 to TRBJ1-1; 9 nucleotides line up with TRBD1. The CDR3 contains 16 residues. V dropped 5 bases and J dropped 3; count of bases not matched to a gene: 10. Per the germline V gene, CDR1 is SEHNR and CDR2 is FQNEAQ (reference sequence). CDR3 region: CASSLPTGGFDTEAFF. In DNA, the CDR3 is TGTGCCAGCAGCCTACCTACAGGGGGCTTTGACACTGAAGCTTTCTTT.

The chain recombines TRBV10-3 with TRBJ2-2; the match to TRBD2 covers 8 bases. With V trimmed by 4 bases and J by 7 bases, 14 bases remained unmatched. Germline loops: CDR1 ENHRY, CDR2 SYGVKD. CDR3 length: 17 amino acids. The CDR3 sequence: CAISALQVPREGGELFF. CDR3 bases: TGTGCCATCAGTGCCTTACAGGTTCCTCGGGAGGGCGGGGAGCTGTTTTTT.

This sequence joins TRBV4-1 and TRBJ1-2, with 7 bases aligning to TRBD1. The CDR3 is 14 residues long. The V segment lost 3 bases and the J segment 4 bases; nucleotides outside the gene matches: 5. Per the germline V gene, CDR1 is MGHRA and CDR2 is YSYEKL. The CDR3 DNA reads TGCGCCAGCAGCCAGGGGGACAGCGGCTATGGCTACACCTTC. This encodes CASSQGDSGYGYTF.

The table lists this clone with a count of one. The chain combines TRBV6-5 with TRBJ1-6; no clear D gene. The CDR3 loop spans 15 amino acids. Trimming shortened V by 7 bases and J by 5 bases, and 15 bases separated the two germline ends. Germline V gene data show CDR1 as MNHEY and CDR2 as SVGAGI. The CDR3 spells CASKPRLGDNSPLHF. In DNA form, the CDR3 reads TGTGCCAGCAAGCCGCGGTTAGGAGATAATTCACCCCTCCACTTT.

The rearrangement joins TRBV19 to TRBJ1-1, with D possibly being TRBD1 (5 bases). The CDR3 spans 15 residues. Germline values: CDR1 LNHDA, CDR2 SQIVND (reference sequence). V lost 4 bases and J 0 bases, leaving 12 bases between the germline ends. The CDR3 nucleotides read TGTGCCAGTAGTAGAGACGAGGGGATGAACACTGAAGCTTTCTTT. It yields the protein CASSRDEGMNTEAFF.

The chain links TRBV10-3 to TRBJ2-5; maybe TRBD1 (6 bases). Germline V lookup: CDR1 ENHRY, CDR2 SYGVKD. Trimming pared 5 bases from V and 1 base from J, leaving 14 bases between. The CDR3 has 15 amino acids. The CDR3 spells CAISLTRGLQETQYF. The CDR3, as DNA: TGTGCCATCAGTTTAACCAGGGGCCTCCAAGAGACCCAGTACTTC.

Only one count was recorded for this clone. The rearrangement uses TRBV5-4 and TRBJ1-1; a possible D gene is TRBD1 (6 bases). Trimming cost V 2 bases and J 4 bases, with 15 bases left between them. The CDR3 length is 15 residues. Germline CDR1 is SGHNT and CDR2 is YYREEE (reference sequence). The CDR3 here is CASSFDLGGVTEAFF. CDR3 bases: TGTGCCAGCAGCTTCGACCTAGGGGGGGTCACTGAAGCTTTCTTT.

The chain combines TRBV7-9 with TRBJ2-1, with a possible D match to TRBD1 (5 bases). Looked up from germline, CDR1 is SEHNR and CDR2 is FQNEAQ (reference sequence). There are 15 residues in the CDR3. V was clipped by 6 bases and J by 4 bases, with 16 bases between them. The chain's CDR3 is CASSLGGQPYNEQFF. CDR3 DNA: TGTGCCAGCAGTCTAGGCGGACAACCATACAATGAGCAGTTCTTC.

The V call is TRBV3-1 (or the pseudogene TRBV3-2), the J call TRBJ2-1; D might be TRBD1 (6 bases). Germline CDR1 reads LGHDT; CDR2 reads YNNKEL (reference sequence). V dropped 3 bases and J dropped 0 bases, with 12 bases sitting between them. The CDR3 spans 16 residues. The CDR3 spells CASSHIGGNSYNEQFF. The CDR3 DNA reads TGTGCCAGCAGCCATATAGGGGGAAACTCCTACAATGAGCAGTTCTTC.

The CDR3 protein is CASSQDRGGTEAFF. The CDR3 DNA follows: TGCGCCAGCAGCCAAGATCGAGGGGGCACTGAAGCTTTCTTT. The V gene is TRBV4-1, the J gene TRBJ1-1; TRBD1 might be the D (6 bases). The CDR3 has 14 amino acids. Trimming removed 0 bases from V and 4 bases from J, with 9 bases in between. Germline lookup yields CDR1 MGHRA and CDR2 YSYEKL.

The rearrangement links TRBV5-1 to TRBJ1-2; TRBD1 matches 7 bases. Germline values: CDR1 SGHRS, CDR2 YFSETQ. The CDR3 has 13 amino acids. After removal of 5 bases from V and 4 bases from J, the junction contained 5 bases not matched to a gene. The CDR3 bases are TGCGCCAGCAGTATGGGACAGTTCTATGGCTACACCTTC. Translating it yields CASSMGQFYGYTF.

This clone was detected once. This sequence joins TRBV9 and TRBJ2-6; the D gene is possibly TRBD1 (6 bases). V was trimmed by 3 bases and J by 0 bases, leaving 10 bases between them. The CDR3 is made up of 16 amino acids. The germline V gene has CDR1 SGDLS and CDR2 YYNGEE. The CDR3 reads CASSAWTVSGANVLTF. The CDR3 region has the DNA TGTGCCAGCAGCGCCTGGACAGTCTCTGGGGCCAACGTCCTGACTTTC.

This chain joins TRBV11-2 and TRBJ1-6, with D unclear. The germline V gene has CDR1 SGHAT and CDR2 FQNNGV. V dropped 1 base and J dropped 7 bases, with 5 bases sitting between them. The CDR3 contains 13 residues. The CDR3 protein is CASSLAENSPLHF. In DNA form, the CDR3 reads TGTGCCAGCAGCTTAGCCGAGAATTCACCCCTCCACTTT. Combining the CDR3 with reference TRBV11-2 and TRBJ1-6 gives the whole variable domain EAGVAQSPRYKIIEKRQSVAFWCNPISGHATLYWYQQILGQGPKLLIQFQNNGVVDDSQLPKDRFSAERLKGVDSTLKIQPAKLEDSAVYLCASSLAENSPLHFGNGTRLTVT.